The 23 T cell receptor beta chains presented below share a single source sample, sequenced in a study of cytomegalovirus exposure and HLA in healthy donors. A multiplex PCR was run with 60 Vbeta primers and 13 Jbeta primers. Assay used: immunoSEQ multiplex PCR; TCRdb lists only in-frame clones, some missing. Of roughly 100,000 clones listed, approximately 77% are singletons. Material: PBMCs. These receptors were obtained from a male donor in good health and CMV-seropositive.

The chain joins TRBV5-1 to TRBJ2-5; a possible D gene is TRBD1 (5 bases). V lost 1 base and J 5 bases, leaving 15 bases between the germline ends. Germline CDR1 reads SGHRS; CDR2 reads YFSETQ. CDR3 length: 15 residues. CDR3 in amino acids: CASSLQGASFETQYF. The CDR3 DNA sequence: TGCGCCAGCAGCTTGCAAGGGGCGAGTTTTGAGACCCAGTACTTC.

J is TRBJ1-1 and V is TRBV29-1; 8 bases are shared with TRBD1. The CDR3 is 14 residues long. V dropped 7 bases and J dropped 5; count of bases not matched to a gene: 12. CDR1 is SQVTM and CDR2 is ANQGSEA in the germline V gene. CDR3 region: CSAEGGRGRTEAFF. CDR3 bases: TGCAGCGCCGAAGGGGGCAGGGGGCGGACTGAAGCTTTCTTT.

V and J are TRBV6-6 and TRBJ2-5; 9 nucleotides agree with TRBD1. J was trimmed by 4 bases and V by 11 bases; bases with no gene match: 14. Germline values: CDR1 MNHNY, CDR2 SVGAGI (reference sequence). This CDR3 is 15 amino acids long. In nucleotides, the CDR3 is TGTGCCCACTCCACCGGGACAGGGAAGGGAGAGACCCAGTACTTC. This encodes CAHSTGTGKGETQYF.

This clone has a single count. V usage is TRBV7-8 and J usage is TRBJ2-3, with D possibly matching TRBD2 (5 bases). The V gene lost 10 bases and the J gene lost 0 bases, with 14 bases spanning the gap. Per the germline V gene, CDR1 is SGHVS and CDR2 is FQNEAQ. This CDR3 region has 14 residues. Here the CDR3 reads CATGRLSSTDTQYF. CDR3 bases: TGTGCCACCGGCAGACTATCTAGCACAGATACGCAGTATTTT.

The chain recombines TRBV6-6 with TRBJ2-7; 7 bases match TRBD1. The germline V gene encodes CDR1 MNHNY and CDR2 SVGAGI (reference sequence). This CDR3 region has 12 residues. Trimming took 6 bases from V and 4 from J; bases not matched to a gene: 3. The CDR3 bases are TGTGCCAGCAGGGGGACAGTGTACGAGCAGTACTTC. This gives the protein CASRGTVYEQYF.

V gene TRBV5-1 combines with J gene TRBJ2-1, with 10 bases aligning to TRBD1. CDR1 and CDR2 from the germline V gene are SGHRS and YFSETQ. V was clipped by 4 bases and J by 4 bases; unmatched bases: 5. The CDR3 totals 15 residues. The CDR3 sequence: CASSGDRGYYNEQFF. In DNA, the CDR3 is TGCGCCAGCAGCGGGGACAGGGGTTATTACAATGAGCAGTTCTTC.

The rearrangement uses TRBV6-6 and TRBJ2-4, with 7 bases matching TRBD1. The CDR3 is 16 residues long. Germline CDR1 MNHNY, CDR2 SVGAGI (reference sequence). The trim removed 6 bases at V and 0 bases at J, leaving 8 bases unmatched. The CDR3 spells CASSYGQALAKNIQYF. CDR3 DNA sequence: TGTGCCAGCAGCTACGGACAGGCCCTAGCCAAAAACATTCAGTACTTC.

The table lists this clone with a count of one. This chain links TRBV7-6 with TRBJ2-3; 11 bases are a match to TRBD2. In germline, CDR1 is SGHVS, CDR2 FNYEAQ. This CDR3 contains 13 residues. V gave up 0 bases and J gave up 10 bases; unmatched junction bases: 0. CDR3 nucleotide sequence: TGTGCCAGCAGCTTAGCTAGCGGGGGGGCGCAGTATTTT. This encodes CASSLASGGAQYF.

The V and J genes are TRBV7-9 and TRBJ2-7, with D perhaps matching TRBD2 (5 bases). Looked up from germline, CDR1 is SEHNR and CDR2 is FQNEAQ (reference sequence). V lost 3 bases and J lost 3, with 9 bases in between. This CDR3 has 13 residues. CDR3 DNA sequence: TGTGCCAGCAGCTTTAACGGGATCTACGAGCAGTACTTC. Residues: CASSFNGIYEQYF.

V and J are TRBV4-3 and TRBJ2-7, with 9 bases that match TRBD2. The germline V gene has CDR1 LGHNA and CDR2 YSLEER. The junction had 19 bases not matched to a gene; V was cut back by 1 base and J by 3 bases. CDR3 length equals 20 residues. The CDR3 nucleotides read TGCGCCAGCAGCCAAGTGGGGGAGGAGGGGGGACTAGCTGGAGGCTACGAGCAGTACTTC. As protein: CASSQVGEEGGLAGGYEQYF.

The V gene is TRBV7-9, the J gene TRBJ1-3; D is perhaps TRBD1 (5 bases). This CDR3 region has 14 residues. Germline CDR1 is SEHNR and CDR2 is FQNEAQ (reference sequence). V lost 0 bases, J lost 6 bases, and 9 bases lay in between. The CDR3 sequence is CASSLAEGPNTIYF. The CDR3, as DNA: TGTGCCAGCAGCTTAGCGGAGGGGCCAAACACCATATATTTT.

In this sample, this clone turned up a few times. DNA of the CDR3: TGTGCCAGCAGCCCTCGGTTAGCGGGAGCCTACGAGCAGTACTTC. It specifies CASSPRLAGAYEQYF. V gene TRBV9 combines with J gene TRBJ2-7; TRBD2 matches at 9 bases. The CDR3 loop spans 15 amino acids. Per the germline V gene, CDR1 is SGDLS and CDR2 is YYNGEE. Trimming at V came to 4 bases and at J to 2 bases, leaving 7 bases not matched to a gene.

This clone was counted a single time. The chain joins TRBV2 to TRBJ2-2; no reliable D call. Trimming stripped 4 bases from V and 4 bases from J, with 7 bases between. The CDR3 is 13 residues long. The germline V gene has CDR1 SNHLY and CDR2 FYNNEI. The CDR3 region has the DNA TGTGCCAGCAGTGTTCTAAGCACCGGGGAGCTGTTTTTT. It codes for CASSVLSTGELFF.

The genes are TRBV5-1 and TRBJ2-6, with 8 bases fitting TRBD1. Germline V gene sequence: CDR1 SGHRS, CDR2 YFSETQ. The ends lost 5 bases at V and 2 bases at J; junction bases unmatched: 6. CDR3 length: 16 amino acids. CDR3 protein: CASSDRGGTGANVLTF. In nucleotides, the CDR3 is TGCGCCAGCAGTGACAGGGGAGGAACTGGGGCCAACGTCCTGACTTTC.

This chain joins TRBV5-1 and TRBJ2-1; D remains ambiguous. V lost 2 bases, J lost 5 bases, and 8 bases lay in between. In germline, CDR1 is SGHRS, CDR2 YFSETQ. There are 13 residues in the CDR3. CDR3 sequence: CASSLNSNNEQFF. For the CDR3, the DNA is TGCGCCAGCAGCTTAAACTCAAACAATGAGCAGTTCTTC. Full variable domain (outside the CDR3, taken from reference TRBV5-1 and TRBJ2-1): KAGVTQTPRYLIKTRGQQVTLSCSPISGHRSVSWYQQTPGQGLQFLFEYFSETQRNKGNFPGRFSGRQFSNSRSEMNVSTLELGDSALYLCASSLNSNNEQFFGPGTRLTVL.

DNA for the CDR3: TGTGCCACCAGCAGCCACTATTACGAGCAGTACTTC. Its translation is CATSSHYYEQYF. The V gene is TRBV15, the J gene TRBJ2-7; D is unresolved. The V end lost 3 bases, the J end lost 4 bases, and 7 bases lay between the germline ends. This CDR3 is 12 amino acids long. Germline CDR1 is LNHNV and CDR2 is YYDKDF (reference sequence).

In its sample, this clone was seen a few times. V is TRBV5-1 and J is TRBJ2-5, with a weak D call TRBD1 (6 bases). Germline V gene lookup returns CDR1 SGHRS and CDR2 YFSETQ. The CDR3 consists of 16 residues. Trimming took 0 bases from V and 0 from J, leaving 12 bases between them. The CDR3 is CASSLGQATYQETQYF. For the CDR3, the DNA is TGCGCCAGCAGCTTGGGACAGGCGACGTACCAAGAGACCCAGTACTTC.

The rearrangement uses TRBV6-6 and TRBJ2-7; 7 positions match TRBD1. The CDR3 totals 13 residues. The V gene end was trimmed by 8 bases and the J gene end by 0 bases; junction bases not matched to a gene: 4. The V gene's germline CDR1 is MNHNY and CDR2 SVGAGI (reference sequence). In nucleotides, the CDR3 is TGTGCCAGCCAGACAGGGTTCTCCTACGAGCAGTACTTC. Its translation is CASQTGFSYEQYF.

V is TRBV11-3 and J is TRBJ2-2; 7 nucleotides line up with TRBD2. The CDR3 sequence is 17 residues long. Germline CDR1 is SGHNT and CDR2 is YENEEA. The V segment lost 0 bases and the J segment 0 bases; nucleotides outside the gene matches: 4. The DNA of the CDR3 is TGTGCCAGCAGCTTAGATCACGGGAGGACGAACACCGGGGAGCTGTTTTTT. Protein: CASSLDHGRTNTGELFF.

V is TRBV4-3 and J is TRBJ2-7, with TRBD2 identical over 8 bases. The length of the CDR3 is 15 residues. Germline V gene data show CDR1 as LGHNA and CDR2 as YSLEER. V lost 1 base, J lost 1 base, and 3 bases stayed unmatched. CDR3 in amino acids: CASSQVGGASYEQYF. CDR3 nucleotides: TGCGCCAGCAGCCAAGTCGGGGGGGCATCCTACGAGCAGTACTTC.

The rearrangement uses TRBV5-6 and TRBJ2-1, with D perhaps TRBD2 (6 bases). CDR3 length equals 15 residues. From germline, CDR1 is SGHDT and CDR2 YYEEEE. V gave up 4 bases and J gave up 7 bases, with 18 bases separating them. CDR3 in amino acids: CASSPGVAALNEQFF. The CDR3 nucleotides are TGTGCCAGCAGCCCCGGGGTAGCGGCCCTAAATGAGCAGTTCTTC.

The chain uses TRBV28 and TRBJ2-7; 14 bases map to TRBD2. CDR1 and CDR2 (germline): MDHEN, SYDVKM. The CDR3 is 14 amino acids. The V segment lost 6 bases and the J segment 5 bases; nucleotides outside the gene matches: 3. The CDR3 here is CASRGTSGRHEQYF. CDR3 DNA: TGTGCCAGCAGGGGGACTAGCGGGAGACACGAGCAGTACTTC.

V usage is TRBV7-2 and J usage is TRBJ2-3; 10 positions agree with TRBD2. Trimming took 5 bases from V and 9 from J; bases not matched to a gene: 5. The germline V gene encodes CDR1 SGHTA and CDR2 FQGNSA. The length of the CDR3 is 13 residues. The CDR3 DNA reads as TGTGCCAGCAGCCCCGGGACTAGCGAGACGCAGTATTTT. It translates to CASSPGTSETQYF.